This section outlines one T cell receptor (beta chain) sequence together with its context. These data come from a study of blood T cell repertoires in COVID-19. Study information: Material from acute and convalescent COVID-19 was sourced from the United States, Italy and Spain.

Authors' methods: Amplification from reference gene primers served as the basis for estimated nucleated cell counts. Measured with immunoSEQ multiplex PCR; TCRdb has only the in-frame clones, and not every one. V and J calls and clone size come straight from that table; D and trimming were deduced from the DNA. The data hold a few hundred thousand clones, with approximately 78% observed a single time. Sequencing input: peripheral blood. The source is a woman aged 18-29 years with acute or convalescent COVID-19.

The CDR3 loop reads CASSLAGGYSPLHF. DNA of the CDR3: TGTGCCAGCAGCTTGGCCGGGGGGTATTCACCCCTCCACTTT. The chain employs TRBV5-6 and TRBJ1-6; tentatively, D is TRBD1 (5 bases). Germline CDR1 and CDR2: SGHDT and YYEEEE. The CDR3 loop spans 14 amino acids. The V end lost 0 bases, the J end lost 8 bases, and 9 bases lay between the germline ends.